This TCR beta chain stems from a study of PD-1 blockade in classical Hodgkin lymphoma. General study points: Possible causes of repertoire differences, disease activity or prior therapy, remain undefined. Nivolumab initiated under 1 year post-ASCT led to patient exclusion. Significant TCR diversity gains by C4D1 occurred in CD4+ but not CD8+ cells.

Brentuximab vedotin exposure varied among the patients, all of whom had relapsed after autologous stem cell transplantation. Per germline, CDR1 MNHEY and CDR2 SVGAGI. The CDR3 consists of 15 residues. Trimming took 6 bases from V and 8 from J, leaving 20 bases between them. The protocol was immunoSEQ multiplex PCR, while the TCRdb copy is restricted to in-frame clones and leaves out a portion. Of about 97,000 clones listed, approximately 88% are singletons. This clone was detected only a few times. Its antigen is not known. The sequenced sample was peripheral blood mononuclear cells (PBMCs), obtained at baseline. The chain joins TRBV6-5 to TRBJ2-1; D remains unclear. This clonotype was obtained from a human donor with classical Hodgkin lymphoma. The CDR3 loop is CASSKRLLLNDEQFF. As DNA, the CDR3 is TGTGCCAGCAGCAAACGGCTGTTGCTTAACGATGAGCAGTTCTTC.